The clone carrying this T cell receptor beta chain was seen a handful of times. Its antigen is not known. TCRdb reanalysed the reads using MiXCR and keeps one entry per CDR3 protein. The sample holds approximately 74,000 distinct CDR3 sequences; roughly 40% are singletons and the top ten take approximately 95%. This sample is part of a study of T cell repertoires in cytomegalovirus infection. Looking at the study overall: CMV epitopes in the study were HLA-C-restricted (recently identified) and HLA-B-restricted (well studied). CMV infection together with matching HLA type was indicated by public TCR beta signatures.

The CDR3 totals 13 residues. Germline values: CDR1 MGHDK, CDR2 SYGVNS. V dropped 6 bases and J dropped 7 bases, with 16 bases sitting between them. This clonotype originated in a human donor in good health (CMV status not recorded). Some clones in this sample may be carry-over from other donors' samples. The sample here was CD8+ T cells from cultured PBMCs, taken from culture after CMV antigen stimulation. V usage is TRBV25-1 and J usage is TRBJ2-7; D perhaps matches TRBD2 (6 bases). The DNA of the CDR3 is TGTGCCAGCAGCGGAGGGACCCCCCTAGAGCAGTACTTC. Protein product: CASSGGTPLEQYF.